The rows below give T cell receptor beta chains drawn from one sample of a study of patients and donors after allogeneic stem cell transplantation. TCRdb redid the calling of the RT-PCR reads with MiXCR, one entry per CDR3 protein. Seen here are approximately 170,000 distinct CDR3 sequences, approximately 24% observed once, and the top ten hold approximately 26%. Sequencing was done on a sample of blood, either unsorted or a sorted T cell fraction (not recorded which). Receptor source: a human donor who was either an allogeneic HSCT recipient or a stem cell or donor lymphocyte infusion donor (not recorded which). It is not recorded whose cells these are; they may come from a transplant donor. Each CDR3 is given with its conserved first and last residue. The D gene is left open where the match is weak. Only part of the rows carry a size: once, few, many, or a class if the clone is expanded.

size: many
J: TRBJ1-2
V: TRBV11-2
D: NA
DNA: TGTGCCAGCAGCTTAGGCGGGGGACTAATTGGCTACACCTTC
CDR3: CASSLGGGLIGYTF

size: NA
J: TRBJ2-1
V: TRBV6-5
D: TRBD1
DNA: TGTGCCAGCAGTTACACAGGGGCTGGGAATGAGCAGTTCTTC
CDR3: CASSYTGAGNEQFF

size: NA
J: TRBJ2-1
V: TRBV12-3/TRBV12-4
D: NA
DNA: TGTGCCAGCAGTTTCACAGGGAGCTCCTACAATGAGCAGTTCTTC
CDR3: CASSFTGSSYNEQFF

size: few
J: TRBJ2-2
V: TRBV6-5
D: NA
DNA: TGTGCCAGCAGTGGGTACTACACCGGGGAGCTGTTTTTT
CDR3: CASSGYYTGELFF

size: few
J: TRBJ2-7
V: TRBV5-1
D: NA
DNA: TGCGCCAGCAGCGCCGGGCCAGACTACGAGCAGTACTTC
CDR3: CASSAGPDYEQYF

size: NA
J: TRBJ2-1
V: TRBV29-1
D: NA
DNA: TGCAGCGTCGCAGGACAGAATCAGTTCTTC
CDR3: CSVAGQNQFF

size: few
J: TRBJ2-3
V: TRBV2
D: NA
DNA: TGTGCCAGCAGTGAAGCAAGGGGGGCGACAGATACGCAGTATTTT
CDR3: CASSEARGATDTQYF

size: few
J: TRBJ1-2
V: TRBV12-3/TRBV12-4
D: NA
DNA: TGTGCCAGCAGCTTTCGTCGTGGGGCGTTGGGCTATGGCTACACCTTC
CDR3: CASSFRRGALGYGYTF

size: many
J: TRBJ1-5
V: TRBV18
D: NA
DNA: TGTGCCAGCTCAATTACAGGTGATAGCAATCAGCCCCAGCATTTT
CDR3: CASSITGDSNQPQHF

size: NA
J: TRBJ2-7
V: TRBV6-5
D: TRBD1
DNA: TGTGCCAGCCGGGACAGCCGCTCCTACGAGCAGTACTTC
CDR3: CASRDSRSYEQYF

size: NA
J: TRBJ2-7
V: TRBV5-1
D: NA
DNA: TGCGCCAGCAGCTTGGGGCGGTCTGGGGAGCAGTACTTC
CDR3: CASSLGRSGEQYF

size: few
J: TRBJ1-1
V: TRBV6-6
D: TRBD1
DNA: TGTGCCAGCAGTTACCACCGACAGGGAGGGTACACTGAAGCTTTCTTT
CDR3: CASSYHRQGGYTEAFF

size: NA
J: TRBJ1-1
V: TRBV29-1
D: NA
DNA: TGCAGCGTTGATCGGGATCTCGCTTTCTTT
CDR3: CSVDRDLAFF

size: few
J: TRBJ2-7
V: TRBV20-1
D: NA
DNA: TGCAGTGCTAAAAAACAGGGTGCCTACGAGCAGTACTTC
CDR3: CSAKKQGAYEQYF